One and the same sample provided the 15 T cell receptor beta chains below, sequenced in a study of Graves' ophthalmopathy and Graves' hyperthyroidism. The TCR beta CDR3 regions underwent amplification from RNA transcripts. A first-round RT-PCR used HTBI primers, followed by a second-round multiplex PCR. TCRdb reanalysed the multiplex PCR reads using MiXCR and keeps one entry per CDR3 protein. The profile shows a few hundred thousand distinct CDR3 sequences, 15% of them singletons. Specimen: peripheral blood. These receptors all come from a woman aged 18-35 years with stable Graves' hyperthyroidism.

This clonotype came up many times. This chain joins TRBV29-1 and TRBJ2-7, with TRBD1 matching 8 bases. The CDR3 is 17 amino acids. The junction had 12 bases not matched to a gene; V was cut back by 1 base and J by 1 base. Germline V gene data show CDR1 as SQVTM and CDR2 as ANQGSEA. CDR3 sequence (DNA): TGCAGCGTTGAAGGCCCCGGACAGGGTAAGCGATCCTACGAGCAGTACTTC. This translates into CSVEGPGQGKRSYEQYF.

This clonotype was seen ten or more times. The chain joins TRBV24-1 to TRBJ2-2, with 8 nucleotides matching TRBD2. This CDR3 is 16 amino acids long. Trimming removed 0 bases from V and 4 bases from J; junction bases left unmatched: 3. Germline values: CDR1 KGHDR, CDR2 SFDVKD. The CDR3 sequence is CATSDLRGGLTGELFF. The CDR3 coding sequence is TGTGCCACCAGTGATTTGCGGGGGGGCCTCACCGGGGAGCTGTTTTTT.

The chain recombines TRBV7-8 with TRBJ2-7; possibly TRBD2 for D (5 bases). This CDR3 comprises 14 residues. Germline V gene lookup returns CDR1 SGHVS and CDR2 FQNEAQ. Trimming stripped 1 base from V and 6 bases from J, with 13 bases between. The CDR3 DNA follows: TGTGCCAGCAGCTTAGTTGGGAGCACGGGCGAGCAGTACTTC. Translated: CASSLVGSTGEQYF.

The chain is built from TRBV13 and TRBJ2-7, with D unresolved. The CDR3 sequence is 12 residues long. Germline V gene sequence: CDR1 PRHDT, CDR2 FYEKMQ (reference sequence). The V end was cut by 7 bases, the J end by 2 bases, with 9 bases between. The CDR3 protein is CASTRGPYEQYF. CDR3 DNA: TGTGCCAGCACCAGAGGACCCTACGAGCAGTACTTC.

This clonotype appeared many times. V usage is TRBV11-3 and J usage is TRBJ1-1, with unresolved D. Trimming shortened V by 4 bases and J by 3 bases, and 15 bases separated the two germline ends. The CDR3 has 15 amino acids. Per germline, CDR1 SGHNT and CDR2 YENEEA. CDR3 coding DNA: TGTGCCAGCAGCTCCCTCCCCATCCAGGACACTGAAGCTTTCTTT. Its protein is CASSSLPIQDTEAFF.

CDR3 sequence (DNA): TGCAGTGCTAGCAGAGCGGGGGGGCCGGGAGAGACCCAGTACTTC. This encodes CSASRAGGPGETQYF. The J gene is TRBJ2-5, the V gene TRBV20-1, with 10 bases fitting TRBD2. This CDR3 region has 15 residues. The V segment lost 3 bases and the J segment 4 bases; nucleotides outside the gene matches: 8. Germline CDR1 and CDR2: DFQATT and SNEGSKA (reference sequence).

The CDR3 reads CASSQEETGSLRGANVLTF. CDR3 in DNA: TGTGCCAGCAGCCAAGAGGAGACAGGGAGCCTCAGGGGGGCCAACGTCCTGACTTTC. The chain employs TRBV4-2 and TRBJ2-6; 7 bases line up with TRBD1. Germline V CDR1 and CDR2: LGHNA, YNFKEQ. This CDR3 region has 19 residues. After removal of 0 bases from V and 4 bases from J, the junction contained 12 bases not matched to a gene.

This clonotype came up a few times. This CDR3 reads CATSDSTGHHQPQHF. The CDR3 DNA is TGTGCCACCAGTGATTCGACAGGGCACCATCAGCCCCAGCATTTT. The V call is TRBV24-1, the J call TRBJ1-5; 7 bases agree with TRBD1. The germline V gene has CDR1 KGHDR and CDR2 SFDVKD. The CDR3 covers 15 residues. J lost 5 bases, V lost 2 bases, and 5 bases had no gene match.

This clonotype was picked up many times. The chain combines TRBV7-3 with TRBJ1-2; a possible D gene is TRBD1 (5 bases). V lost 4 bases, J lost 4 bases, and 10 bases lay in between. Germline assignment: CDR1 SGHTA and CDR2 FQGTGA. The CDR3 runs 13 residues. CDR3 loop: CASSSQVGYGYTF. The CDR3 DNA reads TGTGCCAGCAGCTCACAGGTTGGCTATGGCTACACCTTC.

This clonotype has at least ten counts. The chain has TRBV20-1 and TRBJ1-5; D is undetermined. Trimming stripped 3 bases from V and 4 bases from J, with 10 bases between. Germline CDR1 and CDR2: DFQATT and SNEGSKA (reference sequence). This CDR3 has 13 amino acids. The CDR3 nucleotides read TGCAGTGCTAGTTCGGCAGCTAATCAGCCCCAGCATTTT. Encoded protein: CSASSAANQPQHF.

This clonotype was counted many times. The chain joins TRBV11-2 to TRBJ1-2; D is uncertain. CDR3 length: 14 residues. The V end was cut by 0 bases, the J end by 3 bases, with 8 bases between. Per germline, CDR1 SGHAT and CDR2 FQNNGV. The CDR3 DNA sequence: TGTGCCAGCAGCTTAGACAGGCCCTACTATGGCTACACCTTC. Its protein is CASSLDRPYYGYTF.

The chain has TRBV20-1 and TRBJ1-1; no reliable D call. Looked up from germline, CDR1 is DFQATT and CDR2 is SNEGSKA (reference sequence). V gave up 3 bases and J gave up 6 bases, with 8 bases separating them. CDR3 length equals 11 residues. The DNA of the CDR3 is TGCAGTGCTAGTATACAGCCTGAAGCTTTCTTT. Protein: CSASIQPEAFF.

Notes on this clonotype: A read error may be the cause here, since a much bigger clone is one base away. The chain employs TRBV6-1 and TRBJ1-6; 7 nucleotides match TRBD1. This CDR3 spans 14 amino acids. Per the germline V gene, CDR1 is MNHNS and CDR2 is SASEGT. The CDR3 here is CATTEGARNSHLHF. The CDR3 DNA sequence: TGTGCCACCACCGAGGGGGCGAGGAATTCACACCTCCACTTT.

This clonotype was seen many times. V gene TRBV13 combines with J gene TRBJ2-5, with a tentative D call TRBD2 (7 bases). CDR1 and CDR2 from the germline V gene are PRHDT and FYEKMQ (reference sequence). Trimming shortened V by 1 base and J by 2 bases, and 8 bases separated the two germline ends. This CDR3 comprises 14 residues. The CDR3 region has the DNA TGTGCCAGCAGCTTAGAGGGGGGGCAAGAGACCCAGTACTTC. The encoded protein is CASSLEGGQETQYF.

This clonotype showed up many times. The CDR3 does not end in the conserved phenylalanine or tryptophan, so this is likely a read error. The chain couples TRBV7-2 to TRBJ1-1; 10 bases fit TRBD1. Trimming took 3 bases from V and 9 from J; bases not matched to a gene: 4. The germline V gene encodes CDR1 SGHTA and CDR2 FQGNSA. CDR3 length equals 13 residues. This CDR3 is CASSFRTGGKAFL. Written as DNA, the CDR3 is TGTGCCAGCAGCTTCCGGACAGGGGGTAAAGCTTTCCTT.